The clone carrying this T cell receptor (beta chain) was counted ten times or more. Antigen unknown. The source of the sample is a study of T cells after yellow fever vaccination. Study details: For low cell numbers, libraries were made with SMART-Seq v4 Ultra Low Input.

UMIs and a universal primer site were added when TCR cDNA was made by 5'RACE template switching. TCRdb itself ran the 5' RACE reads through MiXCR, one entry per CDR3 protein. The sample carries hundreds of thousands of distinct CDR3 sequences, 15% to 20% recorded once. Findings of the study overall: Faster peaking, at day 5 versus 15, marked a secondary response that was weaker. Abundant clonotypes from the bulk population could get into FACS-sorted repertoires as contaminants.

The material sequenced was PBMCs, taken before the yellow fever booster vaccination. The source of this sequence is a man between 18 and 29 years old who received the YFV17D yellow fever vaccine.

CDR3 in amino acids: CASRGAANHEQYF. The DNA of the CDR3 is TGTGCCAGCAGGGGGGCAGCCAACCACGAGCAGTACTTC. This chain joins TRBV27 and TRBJ2-7; possibly TRBD1 for D (6 bases). The CDR3 covers 13 residues. Trimming left V 6 bases short and J 5 bases short, with 14 bases between. Germline CDR1 reads MNHEY; CDR2 reads SMNVEV (reference sequence).